This T cell receptor (beta chain) was captured by sequencing in a study of long-term antiretroviral therapy in people with HIV. Study-wide results and caveats: The repertoire was dominated at all time points by clones expanded before ART.

This clone was seen just once. As yet, its antigen is unknown. The CDR3 runs 16 residues. V shed 5 bases, J shed 4 bases, and the junction held 8 bases outside the gene matches. Germline V gene data show CDR1 as MNHEY and CDR2 as SMNVEV (reference sequence). At survey level, the immunoSEQ assay was run in its v3.0 version. TCRdb's table, derived via immunoSEQ multiplex PCR, lists solely in-frame clones and lacks some. This table holds 7,500 to 10,000 clones, approximately 78% found once. The sequencing used unsorted PBMCs, collected 0.7 years after starting antiretroviral therapy. This clonotype originated in a man aged 35 to 55 with HIV. The J gene is TRBJ2-1, the V gene TRBV27; TRBD1 matches 10 bases. CDR3 protein: CASSPRDRGSYNEQFF. The CDR3 DNA sequence: TGTGCCAGCAGTCCGCGGGACAGGGGCTCATACAATGAGCAGTTCTTC.